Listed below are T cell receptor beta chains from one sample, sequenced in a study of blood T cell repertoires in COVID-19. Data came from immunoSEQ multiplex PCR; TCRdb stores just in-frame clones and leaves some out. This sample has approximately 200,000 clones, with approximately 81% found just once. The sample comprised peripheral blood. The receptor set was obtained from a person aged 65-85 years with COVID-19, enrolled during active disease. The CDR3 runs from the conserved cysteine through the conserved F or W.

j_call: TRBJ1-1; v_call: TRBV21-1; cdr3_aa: CASSVGHIPNTEAFF
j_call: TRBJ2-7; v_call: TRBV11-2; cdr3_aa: CASSLEGQPREAQYF
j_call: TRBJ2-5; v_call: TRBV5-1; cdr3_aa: CASSLGFRGNEETQYF
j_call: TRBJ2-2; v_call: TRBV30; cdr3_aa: CAWTRDTGELFF
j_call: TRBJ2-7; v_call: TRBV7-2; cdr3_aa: CASSLALWGDSVNEQYF
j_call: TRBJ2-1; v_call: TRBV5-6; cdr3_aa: CASSLPGTGDINNEQFF
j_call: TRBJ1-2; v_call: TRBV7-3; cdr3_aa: CASSLMGPGTGSGYTF
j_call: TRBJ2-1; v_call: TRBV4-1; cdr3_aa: CASSQGVGLAGVLDEQFF
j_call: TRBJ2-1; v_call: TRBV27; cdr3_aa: CAKPGTGLLPPNNEQFF
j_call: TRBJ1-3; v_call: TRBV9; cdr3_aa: CASSVGHDRVGNTIYF
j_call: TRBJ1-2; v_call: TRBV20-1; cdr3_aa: CSASSGQGNNYGYTF
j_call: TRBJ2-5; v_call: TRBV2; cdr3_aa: CASSADLQETQYF
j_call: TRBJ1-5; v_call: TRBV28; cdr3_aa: CASRVQGAYQPQHF
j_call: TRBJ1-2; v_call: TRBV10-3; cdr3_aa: CAISSGYGYTF
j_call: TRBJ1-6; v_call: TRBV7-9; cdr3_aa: CASSPGQGHNSPLHF
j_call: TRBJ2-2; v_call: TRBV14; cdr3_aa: CASSQVPLNTGELFF
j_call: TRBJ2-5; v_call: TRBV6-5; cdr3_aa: CASSYSEGGTQYF
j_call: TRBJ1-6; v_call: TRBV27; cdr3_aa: CASRPDWMTPLHF
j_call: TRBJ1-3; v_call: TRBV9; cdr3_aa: CASSVEREGNTIYF
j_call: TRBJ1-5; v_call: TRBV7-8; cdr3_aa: CASSNRDSRRSNQPQHF
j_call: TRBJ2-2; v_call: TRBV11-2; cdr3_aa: CASSWGAVNTGELFF
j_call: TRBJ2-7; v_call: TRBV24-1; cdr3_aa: CATSDTRDRSYEQYF
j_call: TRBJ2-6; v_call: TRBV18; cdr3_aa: CATRAGANVLTF
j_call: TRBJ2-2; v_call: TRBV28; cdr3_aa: CASRLVRLAETTGELFF
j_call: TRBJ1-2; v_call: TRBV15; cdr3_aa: CATSRDARPDYGYTF
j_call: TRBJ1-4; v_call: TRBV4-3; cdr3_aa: CASSQESLTNEKLFF
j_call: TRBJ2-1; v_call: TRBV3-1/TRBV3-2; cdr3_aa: CASSQLMRSYNEQFF
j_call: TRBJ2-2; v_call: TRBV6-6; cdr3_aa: CASREPGQGRTGELFF
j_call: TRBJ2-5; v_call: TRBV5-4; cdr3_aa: CASSFSGRGEETQYF
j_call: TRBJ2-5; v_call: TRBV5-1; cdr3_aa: CASSSTGGQGETQYF
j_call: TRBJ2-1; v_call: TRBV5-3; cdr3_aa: CARSQTGHYNEQFF
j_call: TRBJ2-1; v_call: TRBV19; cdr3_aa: CASSAPGLAGGSSYNEQFF
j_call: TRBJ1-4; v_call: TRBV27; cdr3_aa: CASSSAGKANEKLFF
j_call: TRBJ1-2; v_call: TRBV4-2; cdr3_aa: CASSQWLGEDEGYTF
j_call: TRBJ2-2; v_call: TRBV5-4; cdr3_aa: CASSLTRGRSPGELFF
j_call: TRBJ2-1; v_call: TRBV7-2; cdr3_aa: CASSLNRASYNEQFF
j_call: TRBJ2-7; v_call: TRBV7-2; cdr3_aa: CASSLESRGEQYF
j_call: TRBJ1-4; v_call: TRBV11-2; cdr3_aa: CASSLDTGFEKLFF
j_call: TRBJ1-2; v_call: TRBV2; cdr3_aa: CASSADRPNSYGYTF
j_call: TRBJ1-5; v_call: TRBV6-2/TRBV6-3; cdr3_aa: CASSSGQGMNQPQHF
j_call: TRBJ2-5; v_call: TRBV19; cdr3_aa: CASSSWASGSDETQYF
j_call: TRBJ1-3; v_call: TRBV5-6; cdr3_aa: CASRRTGEENTIYF
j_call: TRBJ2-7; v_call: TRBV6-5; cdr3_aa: CASSYSRPGAQQYF
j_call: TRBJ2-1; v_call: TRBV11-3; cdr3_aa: CASSSSTGANEQFF
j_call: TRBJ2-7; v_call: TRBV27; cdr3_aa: CASSSGPPYEQYF
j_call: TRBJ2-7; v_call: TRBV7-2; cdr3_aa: CASSLRQHVSLEQYF
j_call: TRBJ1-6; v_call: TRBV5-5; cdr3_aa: CASSWTGQDSPLHF
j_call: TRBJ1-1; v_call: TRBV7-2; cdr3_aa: CASSPREIEAFF